These 3 T cell receptor beta chains originate from one sample sequenced in a study of blood T cell repertoires in COVID-19 (dated by TCRdb to 2018 to 2021). The library was produced with the immunoSEQ multiplex PCR assay. The clones in this table, taken by TCRdb from immuneACCESS, are in-frame only. Not every clone is retained; where verified, under half of the shortfall comes from an unresolved V gene, and the cause of the rest is unknown. The sample table records some 140,000 clones; about 80% of these occur just once. Less than 4.5% of the sample belongs to the ten largest clones. Sequenced sample: peripheral blood. The receptors were sampled from a man between 60 and 70 years old with acute or convalescent COVID-19.

The table lists this clone with a few counts. The genes are TRBV5-1 and TRBJ1-3; possible D gene TRBD1, 6 bases. The CDR3 totals 15 residues. Between the trimmed V and J ends, which lost 4 bases and 2 bases, there was a span of 13 bases. CDR1 is SGHRS, CDR2 YFSETQ, per germline. CDR3 residues: CASSPTGTTGNTIYF. The CDR3, as DNA: TGCGCCAGCAGCCCTACCGGGACAACTGGAAACACCATATATTTT. The variable domain in full, completed from reference TRBV5-1 and TRBJ1-3, reads KAGVTQTPRYLIKTRGQQVTLSCSPISGHRSVSWYQQTPGQGLQFLFEYFSETQRNKGNFPGRFSGRQFSNSRSEMNVSTLELGDSALYLCASSPTGTTGNTIYFGEGSWLTVV.

The gene calls are TRBV6-1 and TRBJ1-5; D might be TRBD1 (5 bases). Between the trimmed V and J ends, which lost 2 bases and 0 bases, there was a span of 17 bases. CDR3 size: 18 residues. Germline V gene lookup returns CDR1 MNHNS and CDR2 SASEGT. CDR3 bases: TGTGCCAGCAGTGAACTGGGCTCGGGACTCCATAGCAATCAGCCCCAGCATTTT. Its translation is CASSELGSGLHSNQPQHF.

The rearrangement links TRBV9 to TRBJ1-2; D is uncertain. The CDR3 extends over 14 amino acids. The germline CDR1 and CDR2 sequences are SGDLS and YYNGEE. Trimming pared 0 bases from V and 1 base from J, leaving 7 bases between. The CDR3 nucleotides are TGTGCCAGCAGCGTAGACCAGTTTAACTATGGCTACACCTTC. Protein product: CASSVDQFNYGYTF.